This T cell receptor beta chain derives from a study of molecular identifiers for immune sequencing clone quantification. For the study at large: In the replicates, RNA derived from about 19,000 or 110,000 naive CD8 cells was divided into five parts, and four were sequenced.

The germline V gene has CDR1 MGHDK and CDR2 SYGVNS. The CDR3 covers 15 residues. V lost 1 base and J lost 4, with 13 bases in between. This clonotype was detected ten times or more. Using its own MiXCR run on the PCR reads, TCRdb lists one record per CDR3 protein. The sample carries 85,000 to 120,000 distinct CDR3 sequences, around 37% recorded once. The material sequenced was naive CD8+ T cells from blood, with Jurkat cell RNA spiked in. Subset denoted: FACS-sorted CD8+CD4-CCR7+CD45RA+ naive T cells. The TCR sequence derives from a human donor in good health. Some libraries in this study had Jurkat cell RNA spiked in. The rearrangement uses TRBV25-1 and TRBJ2-5; D ambiguous. CDR3 amino acids: CASSELGAGRETQYF. CDR3 bases: TGTGCCAGCAGTGAATTGGGTGCCGGACGAGAGACCCAGTACTTC.